These 25 T cell receptor beta chains were sequenced from one sample in a study of shared clonotypes between healthy human individuals. Profiled with immunoSEQ multiplex PCR; TCRdb holds only in-frame clones, not every one. Seen here are some 1 million clones, 60% to 80% observed once, and the top ten hold about 1.5%. Sequenced: memory CD4+ T cells sorted from blood. Indicated subset: CD45RA-negative fraction. The receptors were sampled from a young man in good health.

The V and J genes are TRBV6-1 and TRBJ1-6, with 7 bases identical to TRBD1. The CDR3 has 18 residues. J was trimmed by 8 bases and V by 3 bases; bases with no gene match: 16. CDR1 and CDR2 from the germline V gene are MNHNS and SASEGT. This chain's CDR3 is CASSDVRAGGTLHSPLHF. The CDR3 DNA follows: TGTGCCAGCAGTGACGTGAGGGCAGGGGGGACCCTTCATTCACCCCTCCACTTT.

This clone appeared once. V and J are TRBV27 and TRBJ2-3; D is unclear. The V end lost 8 bases, the J end lost 1 base, and 10 bases lay between the germline ends. The germline gives CDR1 MNHEY, CDR2 SMNVEV (reference sequence). The CDR3 spans 13 residues. CDR3 region: CASVRAGTDTQYF. The CDR3 DNA sequence: TGTGCCAGCGTAAGGGCGGGCACAGATACGCAGTATTTT.

This chain links TRBV7-9 with TRBJ1-1; D is ambiguous. Looked up from germline, CDR1 is SEHNR and CDR2 is FQNEAQ (reference sequence). This CDR3 has 13 residues. Trimming removed 3 bases from V and 3 bases from J, with 8 bases in between. CDR3 sequence reads: CASSFRQDTEAFF. CDR3 bases: TGTGCCAGCAGCTTTAGGCAGGACACTGAAGCTTTCTTT.

Notes on this clone: Other nucleotide sequences from this sample produce the same CDR3. This chain uses TRBV2 with TRBJ2-5, with 7 bases lining up with TRBD1. V dropped 4 bases and J dropped 5; count of bases not matched to a gene: 1. The V gene's germline CDR1 is SNHLY and CDR2 FYNNEI. The CDR3 extends over 12 amino acids. The DNA for the CDR3 is TGTGCCAGCAGTGGACAGGGTGAGACCCAGTACTTC. Translated, it gives CASSGQGETQYF.

The rearrangement joins TRBV7-2 to TRBJ2-7; tentatively, D is TRBD1 or TRBD2 (6 bases each). The CDR3 contains 12 residues. The V and J ends lost 10 bases and 7 bases respectively, with 17 bases between them. Germline V gene data show CDR1 as SGHTA and CDR2 as FQGNSA. The CDR3 DNA is TGTGCCACTGGGGGGCGGCTAGGAGAGCAGTACTTC. Encoded protein: CATGGRLGEQYF.

The V gene is TRBV27, the J gene TRBJ2-1, with 8 bases identical to TRBD2. The CDR3 sequence is 14 residues long. The trim removed 4 bases at V and 7 bases at J, leaving 6 bases unmatched. Germline lookup yields CDR1 MNHEY and CDR2 SMNVEV (reference sequence). CDR3 coding DNA: TGTGCCAGCAGTTCCCGGGGGGGTTGGAATGAGCAGTTCTTC. As protein: CASSSRGGWNEQFF.

The chain uses TRBV5-1 and TRBJ1-3; 8 bases are shared with TRBD1. V shed 5 bases and J 4 bases; nucleotides not matched to a gene: 5. The germline gives CDR1 SGHRS, CDR2 YFSETQ. This CDR3 is 14 amino acids long. The CDR3 is CASRGTGFGNTIYF. The CDR3 DNA follows: TGCGCCAGCAGAGGGACAGGCTTCGGAAACACCATATATTTT.

The rearrangement links TRBV2 to TRBJ2-5, with 8 bases identical to TRBD2. This CDR3 contains 15 residues. V shed 7 bases and J 5 bases; nucleotides not matched to a gene: 12. The V gene's germline CDR1 is SNHLY and CDR2 FYNNEI. CDR3 amino acids: CASTGDGGAWETQYF. The CDR3, as DNA: TGTGCCAGCACTGGGGACGGGGGGGCCTGGGAGACCCAGTACTTC.

This clone occurred a few times. J is TRBJ2-6 and V is TRBV28; D is perhaps TRBD2 (7 bases). CDR1 is MDHEN, CDR2 SYDVKM, per germline. CDR3 length equals 17 residues. The V and J ends lost 6 bases and 1 base respectively, with 16 bases between them. The chain's CDR3 is CASRGAGAVSGANVLTF. In DNA form, the CDR3 reads TGTGCCAGCAGGGGGGCGGGGGCCGTATCTGGGGCCAACGTCCTGACTTTC.

There are a few counts of this clone. This chain connects TRBV5-6 to TRBJ2-7; the D gene could be TRBD1 or TRBD2 (5 bases each). CDR1 and CDR2 from the germline V gene are SGHDT and YYEEEE. Trimming removed 2 bases from V and 6 bases from J, with 15 bases in between. The CDR3 runs 14 residues. The CDR3, as DNA: TGTGCCAGCAGCTTCCTGGGGACCCCCAGCGAGCAGTACTTC. Its translation is CASSFLGTPSEQYF.

Turning to this clone: This clone may be a read error of a much larger clone one base away. The V call is TRBV7-2, the J call TRBJ2-5; D possibly corresponds to TRBD2 (5 bases). Germline V gives CDR1 SGHTA, CDR2 FQGNSA. The CDR3 runs to 17 residues. Trimming took 2 bases from V and 2 from J, leaving 18 bases between them. CDR3 nucleotides: TGTGCCAGCAGCTTACGGACCCATGGTACTAGACAAGAGACCCAGTACTTC. It specifies CASSLRTHGTRQETQYF.

This clone was observed a few times. The V gene is TRBV5-1, the J gene TRBJ1-6, with D unresolved. CDR1 and CDR2 (germline): SGHRS, YFSETQ. The CDR3 sequence is 16 residues long. Trimming took off 0 bases at V and 5 bases at J, with 12 bases between the two ends. CDR3 sequence: CASSLEPLNNNSPLHF. In DNA form, the CDR3 reads TGCGCCAGCAGCTTGGAGCCCTTAAATAATAATTCACCCCTCCACTTT.

Many counts were recorded for this clone. The chain uses TRBV5-6 and TRBJ1-1, with unresolved D. The germline V gene encodes CDR1 SGHDT and CDR2 YYEEEE. The CDR3 sequence is 11 residues long. V dropped 3 bases and J dropped 5 bases, with 5 bases sitting between them. The CDR3 sequence is CASSSWTEAFF. DNA for the CDR3: TGTGCCAGCAGCTCTTGGACTGAAGCTTTCTTT.

A note on this clone: The sample contains more than one DNA sequence encoding this CDR3. V and J are TRBV6-5 and TRBJ1-2; the match to TRBD1 covers 10 bases. V was clipped by 4 bases and J by 4 bases; unmatched bases: 6. Germline lookup yields CDR1 MNHEY and CDR2 SVGAGI. This CDR3 region has 15 residues. The CDR3 DNA reads TGTGCCAGCAGTTCCGGGACAGGGGAGGCCTATGGCTACACCTTC. It encodes CASSSGTGEAYGYTF.

This chain uses TRBV7-2 with TRBJ2-1; the match to TRBD2 covers 7 bases. CDR3 length: 16 residues. The V gene end was trimmed by 5 bases and the J gene end by 12 bases; junction bases not matched to a gene: 19. Germline V gene lookup returns CDR1 SGHTA and CDR2 FQGNSA. CDR3 residues: CASSPGLGRAGFRQFF. The CDR3, as DNA: TGTGCCAGCAGCCCGGGGCTTGGGAGGGCCGGGTTCCGGCAGTTCTTC.

The chain recombines TRBV5-4 with TRBJ2-3, with a weak D call TRBD2 (5 bases). The CDR3 runs to 19 residues. V lost 5 bases and J lost 2, with 27 bases in between. Germline V gene sequence: CDR1 SGHNT, CDR2 YYREEE (reference sequence). The CDR3 sequence is CASRLGMERPLSSTDTQYF. In DNA form, the CDR3 reads TGTGCCAGCAGACTTGGGATGGAGCGGCCTCTCAGTTCCACAGATACGCAGTATTTT.

This sequence joins TRBV9 and TRBJ2-3, with TRBD2 matching over 8 bases. The CDR3 runs to 15 residues. After removal of 0 bases from V and 2 bases from J, the junction contained 2 bases not matched to a gene. CDR1 SGDLS and CDR2 YYNGEE come from the germline V gene. The CDR3 sequence is CASSVVGGDTDTQYF. The CDR3 nucleotides read TGTGCCAGCAGCGTAGTCGGGGGGGACACAGATACGCAGTATTTT.

The chain uses TRBV11-2 and TRBJ2-1, with 11 positions matching TRBD1. Germline assignment: CDR1 SGHAT and CDR2 FQNNGV. J lost 5 bases, V lost 5 bases, and 11 bases had no gene match. The CDR3 extends over 17 amino acids. The CDR3 DNA reads as TGTGCCAGCAGCCGAGTCGGGACAGGGGGAGGGAACAATGAGCAGTTCTTC. It translates to CASSRVGTGGGNNEQFF.

The chain uses TRBV4-1 and TRBJ2-3, with 9 bases that match TRBD1. Trimming removed 5 bases from V and 4 bases from J; junction bases left unmatched: 19. CDR1 and CDR2 (germline): MGHRA, YSYEKL. The CDR3 is 19 residues long. The CDR3 here is CASSSRRSQGATGADTQYF. The CDR3 coding sequence is TGCGCCAGCAGCTCCCGCCGGTCACAGGGGGCTACGGGGGCAGATACGCAGTATTTT.

The CDR3: CASSAYSSIQYF. The CDR3 nucleotides read TGTGCCAGTAGTGCTTACTCGAGCATTCAGTACTTC. This rearrangement joins TRBV19 to TRBJ2-4; unclear D gene. V was shortened by 5 bases and J by 9 bases, with 11 bases between the two germline ends. Germline CDR1 LNHDA, CDR2 SQIVND (reference sequence). The CDR3 has 12 residues.

This clone was counted between two and nine times. The gene calls are TRBV7-8 and TRBJ1-6, with 8 bases identical to TRBD1. The trim removed 5 bases at V and 0 bases at J, leaving 6 bases unmatched. The CDR3 runs 17 residues. CDR1 and CDR2 from the germline V gene are SGHVS and FQNEAQ. DNA of the CDR3: TGTGCCAGCAGCCCTAGACAGGGGAGCTCCTATAATTCACCCCTCCACTTT. It translates to CASSPRQGSSYNSPLHF. Using reference TRBV7-8 and TRBJ1-6 for the parts outside the CDR3, the full variable domain is GAGVSQSPRYKVAKRGQDVALRCDPISGHVSLFWYQQALGQGPEFLTYFQNEAQLDKSGLPSDRFFAERPEGSVSTLKIQRTQQEDSAVYLCASSPRQGSSYNSPLHFGNGTRLTVT.

V and J are TRBV6-1 and TRBJ2-5; 10 bases are a match to TRBD2. Trimming took 4 bases from V and 2 from J; bases not matched to a gene: 4. Germline CDR1 is MNHNS and CDR2 is SASEGT. The CDR3 is 15 residues long. In DNA form, the CDR3 reads TGTGCCAGCAGTGCAACTAGCGGGACTCAAGAGACCCAGTACTTC. Its translation is CASSATSGTQETQYF.

The V gene is TRBV2, the J gene TRBJ2-7, with TRBD2 matching over 8 bases. Trimming took 7 bases from V and 7 from J; bases not matched to a gene: 21. CDR3 length equals 17 residues. CDR1 and CDR2 from the germline V gene are SNHLY and FYNNEI. This CDR3 is CASTNMGAGVLDREQYF. The DNA of the CDR3 is TGTGCCAGCACAAACATGGGAGCGGGAGTGCTCGATAGAGAGCAGTACTTC.

The chain joins TRBV5-1 to TRBJ2-1; 11 positions agree with TRBD2. This CDR3 comprises 18 residues. CDR1 is SGHRS and CDR2 is YFSETQ in the germline V gene. Unmatched junction bases numbered 6, after V lost 0 bases and J lost 1 base. The CDR3, as DNA: TGCGCCAGCAGCTTGGACGGCCCTAGCGGGGGGTCCTACAATGAGCAGTTCTTC. Translated, it gives CASSLDGPSGGSYNEQFF.

This rearrangement joins TRBV5-1 to TRBJ1-3; D remains ambiguous. This CDR3 contains 13 residues. Germline values: CDR1 SGHRS, CDR2 YFSETQ. Trimming shortened V by 2 bases and J by 2 bases, and 5 bases separated the two germline ends. The CDR3 DNA reads as TGCGCCAGCAGCTTCGAGCCTGGAAACACCATATATTTT. Its protein product is CASSFEPGNTIYF.